The T cell receptor (beta chain) described here comes from a study of T cells after posttransplantation cyclophosphamide. Using immunoSEQ multiplex PCR, the repertoire was profiled, and TCRdb retains in-frame clones only, with some absent. The sample contains fewer than 5,000 clones, about 72% of which appear only once. Treatment was busulfan-fludarabine conditioning, a marrow graft, and cyclophosphamide on days +3 and +4. The CDR3 has 11 amino acids. V lost 3 bases to trimming and J lost 11 bases; unmatched junction nucleotides: 2. Germline CDR1 reads KGHSH; CDR2 reads LQKENI. Comments on this clone: The antigen is not known.

Study observations and caveats: Tissue-infiltrating T cells from skin or gut overlapped little with blood T cells. Recipient CMV seropositivity and CMV reactivation strongly tracked TRB clonality. Donor-recipient repertoire similarity was low at 1-2 months, rising over year one.

Specimen: PBMCs, collected 362 days after allogeneic stem cell transplant with posttransplant cyclophosphamide. This rearrangement joins TRBV18 to TRBJ1-1; 8 nucleotides line up with TRBD1. This TCR was sampled from a male patient aged 55 to 69 who received an allogeneic stem cell transplant from an unrelated donor, was CMV-positive, and had acute GVHD only. The graft donor may account for some of the T cells. Written as DNA, the CDR3 is TGTGCCAGCTCACCCCAGGGGGCGGCTTTCTTT. It is translated as CASSPQGAAFF.